A selection of T cell receptor beta chains follows, all from one sample in a study of CD8 T cells in Susac syndrome. TCRdb independently ran MiXCR on the immunoSEQ multiplex PCR reads; one entry per CDR3 protein. The data hold roughly 140,000 distinct CDR3 sequences, with around 95% observed a single time. Source material: CD8+ T cells from PBMCs. All receptors come from a human donor with multiple sclerosis. The CDR3 runs from the conserved cysteine through the conserved F or W. The D gene is left open where the match is weak. The size of a clone is reported for some rows only, either as once, few or many, or as a class for expanded clones.

v_call: TRBV5-1
j_call: TRBJ2-3
d_call: NA
clone_size: once
cdr3_nt: TGCGCCAGCAGCTTGGAGACGGTTTTCACAGATACGCAGTATTTT
cdr3_aa: CASSLETVFTDTQYF

v_call: TRBV9
j_call: TRBJ2-1
d_call: NA
clone_size: NA
cdr3_nt: TGTGCCAGCAGCGTCGACACGACGAGAAGCTCCTACAATGAGCAGTTCTTC
cdr3_aa: CASSVDTTRSSYNEQFF

v_call: TRBV5-1
j_call: TRBJ2-5
d_call: NA
clone_size: NA
cdr3_nt: TGCGCCAGCAGCTTGGACAGGGCTGGGGAGACCCAGTACTTC
cdr3_aa: CASSLDRAGETQYF

v_call: TRBV19
j_call: TRBJ1-1
d_call: NA
clone_size: NA
cdr3_nt: TGTGCCAGTACCCATATGACCGTCACTGAAGCTTTCTTT
cdr3_aa: CASTHMTVTEAFF

v_call: TRBV7-3
j_call: TRBJ1-5
d_call: NA
clone_size: NA
cdr3_nt: TGTGCCAGCAGCTTAAACGCCGGCCAGCCCCAGCATTTT
cdr3_aa: CASSLNAGQPQHF

v_call: TRBV2
j_call: TRBJ1-1
d_call: TRBD1
clone_size: once
cdr3_nt: TGTGCCAGCATGGGGACAGGTAACACTGAAGCTTTCTTT
cdr3_aa: CASMGTGNTEAFF

v_call: TRBV2
j_call: TRBJ1-6
d_call: NA
clone_size: NA
cdr3_nt: TGTGCCAGCAGTGAAGCAGGGGCTACTAATTCACCCCTCCACTTT
cdr3_aa: CASSEAGATNSPLHF

v_call: TRBV20-1
j_call: TRBJ2-1
d_call: NA
clone_size: NA
cdr3_nt: TGCAGTGCTAGAGGTCCACAGACTGGACATGGGAATGAGCAGTTCTTC
cdr3_aa: CSARGPQTGHGNEQFF

v_call: TRBV27
j_call: TRBJ1-5
d_call: NA
clone_size: once
cdr3_nt: TGTGCCAGCAGTTTATCGGGGCGCGGTCAGCCCCAGCATTTT
cdr3_aa: CASSLSGRGQPQHF

v_call: TRBV13
j_call: TRBJ2-3
d_call: NA
clone_size: NA
cdr3_nt: TGTGCCAGCACGCCGGCCCTGAAAGCAGATACGCAGTATTTT
cdr3_aa: CASTPALKADTQYF

v_call: TRBV7-8
j_call: TRBJ2-3
d_call: TRBD2
clone_size: few
cdr3_nt: TGTGCCAGCAGCGCCTTAGCGGGGGGACCGGATACGCAGTATTTT
cdr3_aa: CASSALAGGPDTQYF

v_call: TRBV19
j_call: TRBJ2-1
d_call: TRBD2
clone_size: NA
cdr3_nt: TGTGCCAGTAGTCAACTAGCGGGGGTGAACAATGAGCAGTTCTTC
cdr3_aa: CASSQLAGVNNEQFF

v_call: TRBV5-1
j_call: TRBJ2-1
d_call: TRBD2
clone_size: NA
cdr3_nt: TGCGCCGCAGGGACTAGCTTCAGTGAGCAGTTCTTC
cdr3_aa: CAAGTSFSEQFF

v_call: TRBV6-5
j_call: TRBJ2-3
d_call: TRBD1
clone_size: NA
cdr3_nt: TGTGCCAGCAGTTACTCGGACAGGGGAGGATACACAGATACGCAGTATTTT
cdr3_aa: CASSYSDRGGYTDTQYF

v_call: TRBV6-5
j_call: TRBJ1-2
d_call: NA
clone_size: NA
cdr3_nt: TGTGCCAGCAGTTACTCAGAGGGAGGGGGAACTGGCTACACCTTC
cdr3_aa: CASSYSEGGGTGYTF

v_call: TRBV7-3
j_call: TRBJ1-6
d_call: NA
clone_size: NA
cdr3_nt: TGTGCCAGCAGCTTAATTAGACAGCCAAATTCACCCCTCCACTTT
cdr3_aa: CASSLIRQPNSPLHF

v_call: TRBV30
j_call: TRBJ1-5
d_call: NA
clone_size: NA
cdr3_nt: TGTGCCTGGAATAAACGGGGCAGCAATCAGCCCCAGCATTTT
cdr3_aa: CAWNKRGSNQPQHF

v_call: TRBV7-3
j_call: TRBJ2-1
d_call: TRBD1
clone_size: NA
cdr3_nt: TGTGCCAGCAGCTCCAGGCCGGGACAGGGATGGGACAATGAGCAGTTCTTC
cdr3_aa: CASSSRPGQGWDNEQFF

v_call: TRBV5-6
j_call: TRBJ2-3
d_call: NA
clone_size: NA
cdr3_nt: TGTGCCAGCAGCGATTCCTCTCTCCTCGGGGGCCCGGTTAGCACAGATACGCAGTATTTT
cdr3_aa: CASSDSSLLGGPVSTDTQYF

v_call: TRBV5-6
j_call: TRBJ1-5
d_call: NA
clone_size: NA
cdr3_nt: TGTGCCAGCAGCTTTGGCAGCTCACCGAATCAGCCCCAGCATTTT
cdr3_aa: CASSFGSSPNQPQHF

v_call: TRBV9
j_call: TRBJ1-1
d_call: NA
clone_size: NA
cdr3_nt: TGTGCCAGCAGCGTAGGTGTATATGGGCTAGAGAACACTGAAGCTTTCTTT
cdr3_aa: CASSVGVYGLENTEAFF

v_call: TRBV9
j_call: TRBJ2-5
d_call: TRBD1
clone_size: NA
cdr3_nt: TGTGCCAGCAGCGTAGCTCAAGCAGGGGGCCCTGAGACCCAGTACTTC
cdr3_aa: CASSVAQAGGPETQYF

v_call: TRBV6-2/TRBV6-3
j_call: TRBJ2-7
d_call: NA
clone_size: NA
cdr3_nt: TGTGCCAGCAGTTACGGAGGGGGCGCAAGCTACGAGCAGTACTTC
cdr3_aa: CASSYGGGASYEQYF

v_call: TRBV3-1
j_call: TRBJ2-1
d_call: TRBD2
clone_size: NA
cdr3_nt: TGTGCCAGCAGCCTATTGACTAGCGGGGGGCACAATGAGCAGTTCTTC
cdr3_aa: CASSLLTSGGHNEQFF

v_call: TRBV7-9
j_call: TRBJ1-4
d_call: TRBD1
clone_size: NA
cdr3_nt: TGTGCCAGCAGGCACACCGGGACAGGGGCCGCGGAAAAACTGTTTTTT
cdr3_aa: CASRHTGTGAAEKLFF

v_call: TRBV27
j_call: TRBJ1-2
d_call: NA
clone_size: NA
cdr3_nt: TGTGCCAGCGGCCGGTACTATGGCTACACCTTC
cdr3_aa: CASGRYYGYTF

v_call: TRBV2
j_call: TRBJ2-1
d_call: NA
clone_size: NA
cdr3_nt: TGTGCCAGCACCGACAGGAGAACGTTGAATGAGCAGTTCTTC
cdr3_aa: CASTDRRTLNEQFF

v_call: TRBV20-1
j_call: TRBJ2-5
d_call: NA
clone_size: NA
cdr3_nt: TGCAGTGCTAGCCCCGAATGGCCCCACCAAGAGACCCAGTACTTC
cdr3_aa: CSASPEWPHQETQYF

v_call: TRBV29-1
j_call: TRBJ1-2
d_call: NA
clone_size: NA
cdr3_nt: TGCAGCGTTGAAGGGCCGACCCCGGGAGGCTACACCTTC
cdr3_aa: CSVEGPTPGGYTF

v_call: TRBV20-1
j_call: TRBJ1-4
d_call: NA
clone_size: NA
cdr3_nt: TGCAGTGCTAGAGTTACACATGGGGATGGGGCAACTAATGAAAAACTGTTTTTT
cdr3_aa: CSARVTHGDGATNEKLFF

v_call: TRBV12-3/TRBV12-4
j_call: TRBJ1-4
d_call: TRBD1
clone_size: NA
cdr3_nt: TGTGCCAGCAGACCCCGGGACAGGGACATCGATGGCCACGAAAAACTGTTTTTT
cdr3_aa: CASRPRDRDIDGHEKLFF

v_call: TRBV9
j_call: TRBJ2-3
d_call: NA
clone_size: NA
cdr3_nt: TGTGCCAGCAGCCACGCTTCTCTAAGCACAGATACGCAGTATTTT
cdr3_aa: CASSHASLSTDTQYF

v_call: TRBV29-1
j_call: TRBJ2-7
d_call: NA
clone_size: NA
cdr3_nt: TGCAGCGTGCAGATGACAGGTTACTACGAGCAGTACTTC
cdr3_aa: CSVQMTGYYEQYF

v_call: TRBV3-1
j_call: TRBJ2-3
d_call: TRBD2
clone_size: NA
cdr3_nt: TGTGCCAGCAGCCCATCCCTAGCGGGGGGTCACACAGATACGCAGTATTTT
cdr3_aa: CASSPSLAGGHTDTQYF

v_call: TRBV30
j_call: TRBJ2-5
d_call: NA
clone_size: NA
cdr3_nt: TGTGCCTGGAGTGTACAAGAGACCCAGTACTTC
cdr3_aa: CAWSVQETQYF

v_call: TRBV13
j_call: TRBJ1-1
d_call: NA
clone_size: once
cdr3_nt: TGTGCCAGCAGCTCTGCGACAGAGATGAACACTGAAGCTTTCTTT
cdr3_aa: CASSSATEMNTEAFF

v_call: TRBV20-1
j_call: TRBJ1-1
d_call: NA
clone_size: once
cdr3_nt: TGCAGTGCTAGAGGGGTAGGGGAAACTGAAGCTTTCTTT
cdr3_aa: CSARGVGETEAFF

v_call: TRBV27
j_call: TRBJ1-1
d_call: NA
clone_size: NA
cdr3_nt: TGTGCCAGCAGTTTATCACCAGGGAACAACGCTGAAGCTTTCTTT
cdr3_aa: CASSLSPGNNAEAFF

v_call: TRBV29-1
j_call: TRBJ2-5
d_call: NA
clone_size: NA
cdr3_nt: TGCAGCGTTGATACGGAGGGAACAGAGACCCAGTACTTC
cdr3_aa: CSVDTEGTETQYF

v_call: TRBV20-1
j_call: TRBJ2-5
d_call: TRBD2
clone_size: NA
cdr3_nt: TGCAGTGCTAGTTCGACCCGGGACTACGACGGGGAGACCCAGTACTTC
cdr3_aa: CSASSTRDYDGETQYF

v_call: TRBV20-1
j_call: TRBJ2-7
d_call: NA
clone_size: once
cdr3_nt: TGCAGTGCTAGTCAGGGGATTGGGGGCTCCTACGAGCAGTACTTC
cdr3_aa: CSASQGIGGSYEQYF

v_call: TRBV27
j_call: TRBJ2-2
d_call: NA
clone_size: NA
cdr3_nt: TGTGCCAGCAGTTCCGGTGGGACCGGGGAGCTGTTTTTT
cdr3_aa: CASSSGGTGELFF

v_call: TRBV4-2
j_call: TRBJ1-2
d_call: NA
clone_size: NA
cdr3_nt: TGTGCCAGCGGGATATCGGGGGACTACACCTTC
cdr3_aa: CASGISGDYTF

v_call: TRBV5-4
j_call: TRBJ2-5
d_call: TRBD1
clone_size: NA
cdr3_nt: TGTGCCAGCAGCTTAGGATCGGGGACAGGAGAGACCCAGTACTTC
cdr3_aa: CASSLGSGTGETQYF

v_call: TRBV7-8
j_call: TRBJ1-3
d_call: NA
clone_size: NA
cdr3_nt: TGTGCCAGCAGCTTAGAATGGTCGTCGAGCCCGGGAAACACCATATATTTT
cdr3_aa: CASSLEWSSSPGNTIYF

v_call: TRBV20-1
j_call: TRBJ2-7
d_call: NA
clone_size: NA
cdr3_nt: TGCAGTGCCACGCCCCGGGGCTCCTACGAGCAGTACTTC
cdr3_aa: CSATPRGSYEQYF

v_call: TRBV7-8
j_call: TRBJ2-5
d_call: NA
clone_size: NA
cdr3_nt: TGTGCCAGCAGCTTATATGGGGCAGGTCGAGAGACCCAGTACTTC
cdr3_aa: CASSLYGAGRETQYF

v_call: TRBV24-1
j_call: TRBJ2-1
d_call: NA
clone_size: NA
cdr3_nt: TGTGCCACCAGTGATTCCAATTACAATGAGCAGTTCTTC
cdr3_aa: CATSDSNYNEQFF

v_call: TRBV6-5
j_call: TRBJ1-1
d_call: TRBD1
clone_size: NA
cdr3_nt: TGTGCCAGCAGGAGGACAGGGGACACTGAAGCTTTCTTT
cdr3_aa: CASRRTGDTEAFF

v_call: TRBV29-1
j_call: TRBJ1-1
d_call: NA
clone_size: NA
cdr3_nt: TGCAGCGTTGAAGGCGGGCCCGTCGGGAACACTGAAGCTTTCTTT
cdr3_aa: CSVEGGPVGNTEAFF